This record covers a single T cell receptor (beta chain). The data are from a study of T cell changes during pregnancy in multiple sclerosis. Assay used: immunoSEQ multiplex PCR; TCRdb lists only in-frame clones, some missing. The sample lists about 120,000 clones; roughly 92% were seen once. The CDR3 consists of 15 residues. Germline CDR1 reads ENHRY; CDR2 reads SYGVKD. V lost 7 bases to trimming and J lost 2 bases; unmatched junction nucleotides: 5. Sequenced material: peripheral blood, taken before pregnancy. The J gene is TRBJ2-5, the V gene TRBV10-3; 12 bases agree with TRBD2. The receptor's source is a female donor with multiple sclerosis, enrolled in a pregnancy study. CDR3 in amino acids: CAIMASGGAQETQYF. CDR3 nucleotide sequence: TGTGCCATCATGGCTAGCGGGGGGGCACAAGAGACCCAGTACTTC.